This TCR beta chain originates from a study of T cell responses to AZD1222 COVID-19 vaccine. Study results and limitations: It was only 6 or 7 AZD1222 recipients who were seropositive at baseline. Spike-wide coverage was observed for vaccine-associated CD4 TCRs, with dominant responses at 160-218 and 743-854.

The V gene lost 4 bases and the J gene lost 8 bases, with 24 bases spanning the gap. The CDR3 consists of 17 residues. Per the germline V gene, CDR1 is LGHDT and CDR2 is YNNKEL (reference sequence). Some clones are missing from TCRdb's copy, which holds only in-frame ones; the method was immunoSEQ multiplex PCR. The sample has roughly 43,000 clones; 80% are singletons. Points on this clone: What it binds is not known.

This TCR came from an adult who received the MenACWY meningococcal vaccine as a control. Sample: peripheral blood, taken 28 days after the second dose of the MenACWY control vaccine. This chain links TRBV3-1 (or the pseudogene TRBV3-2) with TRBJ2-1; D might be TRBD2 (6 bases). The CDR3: CASSPQPGRENRDEQFF. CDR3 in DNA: TGTGCCAGCAGCCCCCAGCCTGGGCGGGAAAATAGAGATGAGCAGTTCTTC.